This T cell receptor (beta chain) was identified in a study of shared clonotypes between healthy human individuals (TCRdb year 2020). General notes on the study: The cohort comprised a couple of women and a few men aged 18 to 49 years. Different laboratories and diverse techniques were used to prepare libraries and sequence TCR repertoires, to increase sequencing depth and limit assay-specific biases. For each donor, CD4 naive and CD4 memory were each run on three plates, CD8 naive on two plates, and CD8 memory on one plate. Each donor's leukapheresis produced roughly between roughly 0.85 and 9 billion PBMCs. To estimate repertoire size and how much clonotype sharing occurs between individuals, the study deeply sequenced the blood TCR repertoires of several healthy adults.

V is pruned by 7 bases and J by 0 bases, leaving 5 bases of the junction without a gene match. CDR1 and CDR2 were assigned from the germline V gene as ENHRY and SYGVKD. The CDR3 has 16 amino acids, counting the end cysteine and phenylalanine. Only the CDR3 region is kept as DNA, spanning 48 bases read in frame from base 1. Concerning this clone: Its recognized antigen is unknown. Per-base qualities were not stored, and no clone one base away is much larger.

Paper-wide results and their limitations: Higher generation probabilities were observed for clonotypes shared by all four sorted-subset donors than for non-shared clonotypes. The genetic and exposure-history diversity represented was limited by the small number of donors. Sharing across a few donors was observed for about 5% of naive CD4, less than 4% of naive CD8, 2% to 2.5% of memory CD4, and over 0.3% of memory CD8 clonotypes. Based on pairwise subsampling, the degree of clonotype sharing among donors was expected to be affected by sequencing depth. Even with the large sequencing depth, rarefaction of the sorted-subset datasets indicated that sequencing was incomplete. Sampling was limited to blood, and TCR repertoires in tissue likely differ from TCR repertoires in blood. Larger estimated clonotype richness was generally found for naive subsets than for memory subsets.

Using the deep immunoSEQ assay, multiplex PCR amplified TCR CDR3 regions from genomic DNA. Genomic DNA extracted from each cell subset was distributed evenly over all wells of several immunoSEQ 96-well plates, and each plate served as one replicate. Each replicate PCR for sorted subsets received about 180 ng genomic DNA, equal to about 30,000 T cell genomes. Purified libraries were quantified with a Qubit 3.0 fluorometer, sized on a Bioanalyzer 2100, and re-quantified with the KAPA Library Quantification kit. Every immunoSEQ 96-well plate was sequenced on a separate single-read 150-cycle Illumina NextSeq 550 flow cell. In the authors' own workflow: Because the immunoSEQ output held only junctional sequences and lacked quality scores, the filtering could not match the filtering applied to full-length reads. Sequences were annotated with PyIR, a Python wrapper for IgBLAST v1.9, using IMGT germline references to assign V/J genes and CDR3. Reads with weak V/J assignments (E-value above 1e-6), missing CDR3, stop codons, out-of-frame junctions, or ambiguous translated residues were removed. V3J clonotypes were defined as sequences sharing an identical inferred V gene, J gene, and CDR3 amino acid sequence. The percentage overlap between two repertoires was calculated by dividing the number of shared unique clonotypes by the size of the smaller repertoire. Three approaches were used to assess repertoire richness: RTK rarefaction, the Chao1 estimator, and Recon v2.1 estimates of unobserved clonotypes. For all TCRbeta clonotypes obtained by the gDNA method from a handful of donors, generation probabilities were computed with OLGA. In TCRdb, the immuneACCESS table is reduced to in-frame sequences with V and J assigned. These tables do not hold every clone; where another copy was compared, an unresolved V gene accounts for under half, and the others remain unexplained. The V and J calls and clone size were taken over from that table, and D and trimming were inferred from the DNA. This sample comprises some 2,500,000 clones, around 93% of them detected only once. 0.37% of the sample goes to the ten largest clones.

The donors were healthy, HIV-negative adults who had no recently reported acute infections or vaccinations. Only Caucasian adults living in Nashville, Tennessee, USA were represented among the donors. CD4+ T cells were enriched through magnetic negative selection, after which naive cells were positively selected on CD45RA and the remaining negative fraction served as the memory subset. Blood was obtained by leukapheresis, after which PBMCs were separated by Ficoll-Histopaque density gradient centrifugation and cryopreserved in liquid nitrogen vapor phase. Analytical flow cytometry was used to check the purity and quantity of every magnetically sorted T cell population. Each sorted fraction had its genomic DNA isolated and then quantified by UV absorbance on a Nanodrop 2000c.

Source material: naive CD4+ T cells from PBMCs. The cell subset or site tag for this specimen amounts to: CD45RA+ positively selected. The chain employs TRBV10-3 and TRBJ2-7, with 14 central nucleotides matching TRBD2. The clonotype originates from a man in his late teens or twenties in good health. Some clones in this sample may be carry-over from other donors' samples. The sequenced DNA: TGTGCCATCAAGGGACTAGCGGGAGTCGACTCCTACGAGCAGTACTTC. The translation is CAIKGLAGVDSYEQYF.